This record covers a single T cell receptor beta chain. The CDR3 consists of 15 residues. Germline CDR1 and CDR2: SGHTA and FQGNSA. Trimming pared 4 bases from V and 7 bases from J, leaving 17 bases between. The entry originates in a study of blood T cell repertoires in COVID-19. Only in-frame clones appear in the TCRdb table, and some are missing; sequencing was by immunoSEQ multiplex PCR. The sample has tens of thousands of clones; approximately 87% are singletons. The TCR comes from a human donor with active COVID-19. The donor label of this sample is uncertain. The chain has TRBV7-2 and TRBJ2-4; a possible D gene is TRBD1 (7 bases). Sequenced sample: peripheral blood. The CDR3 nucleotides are TGTGCCAGCAGCTCCGGCAGGGGGGAGAAGAACATTCAGTACTTC. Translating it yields CASSSGRGEKNIQYF.